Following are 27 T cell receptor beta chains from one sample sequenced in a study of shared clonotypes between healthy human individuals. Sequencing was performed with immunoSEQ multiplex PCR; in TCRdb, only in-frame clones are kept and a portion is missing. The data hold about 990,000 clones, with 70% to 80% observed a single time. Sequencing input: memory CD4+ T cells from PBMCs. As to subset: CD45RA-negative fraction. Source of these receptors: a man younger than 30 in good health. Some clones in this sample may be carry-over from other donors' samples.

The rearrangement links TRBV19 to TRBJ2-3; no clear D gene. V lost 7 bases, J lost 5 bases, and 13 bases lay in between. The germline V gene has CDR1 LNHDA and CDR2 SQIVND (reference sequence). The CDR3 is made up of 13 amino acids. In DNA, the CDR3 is TGTGCCAGTACAGCCCACGACGTAGATACGCAGTATTTT. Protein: CASTAHDVDTQYF.

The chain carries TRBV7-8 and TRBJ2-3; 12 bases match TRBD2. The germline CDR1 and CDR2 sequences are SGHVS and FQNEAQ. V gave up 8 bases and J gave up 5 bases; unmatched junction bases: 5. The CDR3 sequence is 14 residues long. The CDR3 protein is CASGWTSGIDTQYF. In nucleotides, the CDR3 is TGTGCCAGCGGGTGGACTAGCGGGATAGATACGCAGTATTTT.

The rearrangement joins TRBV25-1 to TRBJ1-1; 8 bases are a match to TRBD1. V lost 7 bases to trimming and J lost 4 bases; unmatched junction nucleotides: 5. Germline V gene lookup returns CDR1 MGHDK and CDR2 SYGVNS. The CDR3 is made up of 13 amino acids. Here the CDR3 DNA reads TGTGCCAGCACCGGGACAGGCGCCACTGAAGCTTTCTTT. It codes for CASTGTGATEAFF.

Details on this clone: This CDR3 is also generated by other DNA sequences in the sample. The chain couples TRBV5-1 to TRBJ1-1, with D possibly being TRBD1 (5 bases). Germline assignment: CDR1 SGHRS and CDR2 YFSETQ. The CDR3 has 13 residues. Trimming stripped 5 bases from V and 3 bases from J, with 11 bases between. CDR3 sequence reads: CASSSGRDTEAFF. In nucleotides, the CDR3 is TGCGCCAGCAGTTCTGGCAGGGACACTGAAGCTTTCTTT.

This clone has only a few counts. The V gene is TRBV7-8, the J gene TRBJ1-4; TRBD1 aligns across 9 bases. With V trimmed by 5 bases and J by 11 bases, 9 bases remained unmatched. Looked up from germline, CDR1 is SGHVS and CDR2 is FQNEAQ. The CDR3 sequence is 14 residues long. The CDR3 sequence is CASSTRDRDRKLFF. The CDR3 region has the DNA TGTGCCAGCAGCACTCGGGACAGGGATCGGAAACTGTTTTTT. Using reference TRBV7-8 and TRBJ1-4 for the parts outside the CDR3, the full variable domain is GAGVSQSPRYKVAKRGQDVALRCDPISGHVSLFWYQQALGQGPEFLTYFQNEAQLDKSGLPSDRFFAERPEGSVSTLKIQRTQQEDSAVYLCASSTRDRDRKLFFGSGTQLSVL.

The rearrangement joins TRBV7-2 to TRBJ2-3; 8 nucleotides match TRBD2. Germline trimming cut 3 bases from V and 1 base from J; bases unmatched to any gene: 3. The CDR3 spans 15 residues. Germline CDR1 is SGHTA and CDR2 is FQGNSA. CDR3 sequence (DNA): TGTGCCAGCAGCTTTGACGGGAGGGGCACAGATACGCAGTATTTT. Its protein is CASSFDGRGTDTQYF.

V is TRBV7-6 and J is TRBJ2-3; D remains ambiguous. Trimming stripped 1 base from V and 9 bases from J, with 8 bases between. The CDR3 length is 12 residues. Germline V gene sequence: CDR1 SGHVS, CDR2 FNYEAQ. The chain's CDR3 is CASSLVTGTQYF. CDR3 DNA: TGTGCCAGCAGCTTAGTCACCGGCACGCAGTATTTT.

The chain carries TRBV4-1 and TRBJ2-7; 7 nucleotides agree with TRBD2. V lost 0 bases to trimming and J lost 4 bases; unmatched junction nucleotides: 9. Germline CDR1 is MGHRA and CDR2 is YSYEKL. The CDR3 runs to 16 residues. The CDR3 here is CASSQDLASGGYEQYF. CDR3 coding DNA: TGCGCCAGCAGCCAAGATCTTGCTAGCGGCGGATACGAGCAGTACTTC.

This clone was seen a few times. CDR3 region: CASSLVNEQYF. Written as DNA, the CDR3 is TGTGCCAGCAGCTTAGTTAACGAGCAGTACTTC. V usage is TRBV11-2 and J usage is TRBJ2-7; D uncertain. CDR1 and CDR2 (germline): SGHAT, FQNNGV. The V end was cut by 1 base, the J end by 5 bases, with 3 bases between. This CDR3 comprises 11 residues. Full variable domain (missing parts from reference TRBV11-2 and TRBJ2-7): EAGVAQSPRYKIIEKRQSVAFWCNPISGHATLYWYQQILGQGPKLLIQFQNNGVVDDSQLPKDRFSAERLKGVDSTLKIQPAKLEDSAVYLCASSLVNEQYFGPGTRLTVT.

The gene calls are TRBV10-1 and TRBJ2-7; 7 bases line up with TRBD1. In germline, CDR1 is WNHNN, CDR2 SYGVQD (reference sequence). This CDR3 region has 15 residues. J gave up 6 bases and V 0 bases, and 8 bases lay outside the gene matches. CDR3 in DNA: TGCGCCAGCAGTGAGTCGGCCGGACAGGCGGGCGAGCAGTACTTC. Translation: CASSESAGQAGEQYF.

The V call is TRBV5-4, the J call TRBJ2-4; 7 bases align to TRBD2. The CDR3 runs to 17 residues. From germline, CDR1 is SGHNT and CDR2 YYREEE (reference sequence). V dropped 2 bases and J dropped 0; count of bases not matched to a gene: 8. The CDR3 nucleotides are TGTGCCAGCAGCTTAAAGCAGGGAGGGGTAGCCAAAAACATTCAGTACTTC. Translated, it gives CASSLKQGGVAKNIQYF.

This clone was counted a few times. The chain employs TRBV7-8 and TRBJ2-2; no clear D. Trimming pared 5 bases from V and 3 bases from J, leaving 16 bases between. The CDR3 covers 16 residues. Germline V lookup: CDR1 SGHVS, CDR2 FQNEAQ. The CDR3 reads CASSPTRDSYTGELFF. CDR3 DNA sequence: TGTGCCAGCAGCCCAACTCGAGATTCTTACACCGGGGAGCTGTTTTTT.

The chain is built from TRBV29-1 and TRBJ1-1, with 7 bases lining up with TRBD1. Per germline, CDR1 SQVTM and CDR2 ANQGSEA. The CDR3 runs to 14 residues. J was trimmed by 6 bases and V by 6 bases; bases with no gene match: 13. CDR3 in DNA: TGCAGCGTCCAACGGACAGGAAGGGTAGCTGAAGCTTTCTTT. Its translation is CSVQRTGRVAEAFF.

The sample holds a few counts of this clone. The DNA of the CDR3 is TGTGCCAGCAGTGATTGGGGGGAAGCGTCTGGCTACACCTTC. Protein: CASSDWGEASGYTF. The gene calls are TRBV2 and TRBJ1-2; tentative D call: TRBD1 (5 bases). The CDR3 has 14 amino acids. V was pared by 3 bases and J by 7 bases, with 15 bases between. Looked up from germline, CDR1 is SNHLY and CDR2 is FYNNEI.

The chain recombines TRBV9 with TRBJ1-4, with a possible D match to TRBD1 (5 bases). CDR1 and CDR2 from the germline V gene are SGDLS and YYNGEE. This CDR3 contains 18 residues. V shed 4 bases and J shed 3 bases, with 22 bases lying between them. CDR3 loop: CASSPTRTTPAANEKLFF. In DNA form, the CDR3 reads TGTGCCAGCAGCCCGACCCGGACAACCCCCGCCGCTAATGAAAAACTGTTTTTT.

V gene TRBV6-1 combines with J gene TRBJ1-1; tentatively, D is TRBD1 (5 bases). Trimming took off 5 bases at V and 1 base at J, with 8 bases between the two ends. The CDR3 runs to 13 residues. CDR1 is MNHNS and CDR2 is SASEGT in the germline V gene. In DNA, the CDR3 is TGTGCCAGCAGTTCGAGGGGGAACACTGAAGCTTTCTTT. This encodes CASSSRGNTEAFF.

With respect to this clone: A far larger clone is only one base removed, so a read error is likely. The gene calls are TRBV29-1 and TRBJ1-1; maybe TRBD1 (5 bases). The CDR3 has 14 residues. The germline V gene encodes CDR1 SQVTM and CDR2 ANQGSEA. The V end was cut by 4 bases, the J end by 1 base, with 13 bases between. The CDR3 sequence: CSVASRASNTEAFF. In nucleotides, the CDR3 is TGCAGCGTTGCCTCCAGGGCGTCGAACACTGAAGCTTTCTTT.

CDR3 in amino acids: CASSESELPSYEQYF. CDR3 DNA sequence: TGTGCCAGCAGTGAATCGGAACTTCCCTCCTACGAGCAGTACTTC. The chain links TRBV25-1 to TRBJ2-7; D is undetermined. CDR3 size: 15 residues. Germline V gives CDR1 MGHDK, CDR2 SYGVNS. V was shortened by 1 base and J by 0 bases, with 10 bases between the two germline ends.

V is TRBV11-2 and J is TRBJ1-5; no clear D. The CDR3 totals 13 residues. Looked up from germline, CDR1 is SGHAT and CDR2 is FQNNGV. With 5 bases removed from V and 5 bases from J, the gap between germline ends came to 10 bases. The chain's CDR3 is CASSPRKDQPQHF. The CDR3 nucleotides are TGTGCCAGCAGCCCGCGAAAGGATCAGCCCCAGCATTTT.

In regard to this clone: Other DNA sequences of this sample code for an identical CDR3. In DNA, the CDR3 is TGTGCCAGCAGCTCGACCACAGATACGCAGTATTTT. It codes for CASSSTTDTQYF. V usage is TRBV7-2 and J usage is TRBJ2-3; D remains ambiguous. The CDR3 extends over 12 amino acids. Trimming left V 4 bases short and J 2 bases short, with 4 bases between. The V gene's germline CDR1 is SGHTA and CDR2 FQGNSA.

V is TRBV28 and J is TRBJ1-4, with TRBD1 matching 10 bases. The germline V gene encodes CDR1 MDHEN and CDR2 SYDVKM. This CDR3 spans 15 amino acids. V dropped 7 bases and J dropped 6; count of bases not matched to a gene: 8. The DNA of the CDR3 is TGTGCCAGCACCACCCCCGGACAGGGGGATGAAAAACTGTTTTTT. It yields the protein CASTTPGQGDEKLFF.

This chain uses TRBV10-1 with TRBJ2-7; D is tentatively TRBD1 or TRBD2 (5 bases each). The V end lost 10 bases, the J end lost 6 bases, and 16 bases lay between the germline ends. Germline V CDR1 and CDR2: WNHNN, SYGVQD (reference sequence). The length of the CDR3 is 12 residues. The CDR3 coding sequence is TGCGCCACCGCGCCCGGGGCAGGCGAGCAGTACTTC. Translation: CATAPGAGEQYF.

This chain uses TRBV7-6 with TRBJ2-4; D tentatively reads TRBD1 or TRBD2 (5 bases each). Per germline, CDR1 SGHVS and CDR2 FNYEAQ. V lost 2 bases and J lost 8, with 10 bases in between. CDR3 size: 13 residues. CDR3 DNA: TGTGCCAGCAGCTTAAAGATGGGGGACATTCAGTACTTC. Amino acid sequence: CASSLKMGDIQYF.

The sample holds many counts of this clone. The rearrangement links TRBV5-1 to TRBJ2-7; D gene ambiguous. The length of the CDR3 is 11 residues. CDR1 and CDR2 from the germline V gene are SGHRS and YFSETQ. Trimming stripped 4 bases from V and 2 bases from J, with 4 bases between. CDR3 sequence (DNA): TGCGCCAGCAGCGTGACCTACGAGCAGTACTTC. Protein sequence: CASSVTYEQYF.

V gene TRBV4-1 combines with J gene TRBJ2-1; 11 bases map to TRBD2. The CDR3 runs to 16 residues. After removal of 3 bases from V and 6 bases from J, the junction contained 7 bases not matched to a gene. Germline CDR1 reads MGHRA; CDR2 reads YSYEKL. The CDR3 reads CASSQPAGTSGNEQFF. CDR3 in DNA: TGCGCCAGCAGCCAGCCGGCCGGGACTAGCGGCAATGAGCAGTTCTTC.

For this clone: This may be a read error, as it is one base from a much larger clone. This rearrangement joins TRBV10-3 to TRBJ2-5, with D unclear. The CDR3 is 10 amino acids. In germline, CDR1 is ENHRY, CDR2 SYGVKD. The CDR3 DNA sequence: TGCGCCAGCTACCAAGAGACCCAGTACTTC. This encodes CASYQETQYF.

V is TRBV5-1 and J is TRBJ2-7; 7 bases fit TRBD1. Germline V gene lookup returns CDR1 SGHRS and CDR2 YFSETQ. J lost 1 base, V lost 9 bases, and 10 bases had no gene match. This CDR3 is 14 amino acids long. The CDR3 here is CATHTGVGSYEQYF. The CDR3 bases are TGCGCCACCCACACAGGGGTTGGTTCCTACGAGCAGTACTTC.